Listed here are 32 T cell receptor beta chains from one sample, sequenced in a study of identical twins. TCRdb recomputed calls from the 5' RACE reads with MiXCR, one row per CDR3 protein. Of roughly 630,000 distinct CDR3 sequences in the sample, less than 9% were seen once. These same data were also listed under a study on yellow fever vaccine responses in identical twins.

The sample consisted of PBMCs. The receptors stem from a woman aged 18-29 years in good health.

CDR3 coding DNA: TGTGCCACCCGCGGTCGGGGGTCACATGGCTACACCTTC. This gives the protein CATRGRGSHGYTF. The V call is TRBV24-1, the J call TRBJ1-2, with D tentatively TRBD1 (5 bases). The V gene's germline CDR1 is KGHDR and CDR2 SFDVKD. Trimming stripped 9 bases from V and 6 bases from J, with 16 bases between. The CDR3 consists of 13 residues.

This clonotype has a handful of counts. This chain joins TRBV6-2 or TRBV6-3 and TRBJ1-4; no definite D call. The length of the CDR3 is 13 residues. The V gene lost 7 bases and the J gene lost 8 bases, with 14 bases spanning the gap. Per the germline V gene, CDR1 is MNHEY and CDR2 is SVGEGT. The chain's CDR3 is CASTPRGGEKLFF. The DNA of the CDR3 is TGTGCCAGCACCCCGCGGGGAGGCGAAAAACTGTTTTTT.

This clonotype has at least ten counts. The rearrangement joins TRBV5-8 to TRBJ1-3; D is undetermined. The CDR3 extends over 11 amino acids. CDR1 is SGHTS and CDR2 is YDEGEE in the germline V gene. Trimming left V 4 bases short and J 6 bases short, with 5 bases between. Written as DNA, the CDR3 is TGTGCCAGCAGCATTATAAACACCATATATTTT. Protein sequence: CASSIINTIYF. Looking up the rest from reference TRBV5-8 and TRBJ1-3 gives the full variable domain: EAGVTQSPTHLIKTRGQQATLRCSPISGHTSVYWYQQALGLGLQFLLWYDEGEERNRGNFPPRFSGRQFPNYSSELNVNALELEDSALYLCASSIINTIYFGEGSWLTVV.

This clonotype showed up many times. J is TRBJ2-4 and V is TRBV2; D perhaps matches TRBD1 (6 bases). V dropped 7 bases and J dropped 2 bases, with 12 bases sitting between them. CDR3 length: 14 amino acids. Germline CDR1 is SNHLY and CDR2 is FYNNEI. The chain's CDR3 is CASNRDGTKNIQYF. The CDR3 nucleotides read TGTGCCAGCAACAGGGATGGAACCAAAAACATTCAGTACTTC.

There are a few counts of this clonotype. The chain recombines TRBV7-9 with TRBJ2-1; D call uncertain. Germline V gene lookup returns CDR1 SEHNR and CDR2 FQNEAQ (reference sequence). The length of the CDR3 is 13 residues. V lost 4 bases and J lost 9, with 13 bases in between. The CDR3 nucleotides read TGTGCCAGCAGCTCATCCACAATGGGTGAGCAGTTCTTC. Its protein is CASSSSTMGEQFF. Complete variable domain (other parts from reference TRBV7-9 and TRBJ2-1): DTGVSQNPRHKITKRGQNVTFRCDPISEHNRLYWYRQTLGQGPEFLTYFQNEAQLEKSRLLSDRFSAERPKGSFSTLEIQRTEQGDSAMYLCASSSSTMGEQFFGPGTRLTVL.

This clonotype was counted only a few times. The chain carries TRBV7-8 and TRBJ2-3; 7 nucleotides agree with TRBD1. Germline trimming cut 5 bases from V and 2 bases from J; bases unmatched to any gene: 10. The CDR3 loop spans 16 amino acids. From germline, CDR1 is SGHVS and CDR2 FQNEAQ. CDR3 in DNA: TGTGCCAGCAGCCCAGACAGGGAACTTTACACAGATACGCAGTATTTT. Encoded protein: CASSPDRELYTDTQYF.

This clonotype was counted at least ten times. This chain links TRBV29-1 with TRBJ2-3; 8 nucleotides line up with TRBD1. Per germline, CDR1 SQVTM and CDR2 ANQGSEA. The V gene end was trimmed by 4 bases and the J gene end by 6 bases; junction bases not matched to a gene: 15. The CDR3 is 16 amino acids. CDR3 in DNA: TGCAGCGTTGTGTGGGGCAGGGGGCGCGGCGCTGATACGCAGTATTTT. It is translated as CSVVWGRGRGADTQYF.

This clonotype was picked up a small number of times. The chain is built from TRBV24-1 and TRBJ2-1; D call uncertain. The ends were cut back, 4 bases at V and 5 bases at J, with 14 bases in the middle. This CDR3 contains 15 residues. CDR1 is KGHDR, CDR2 SFDVKD, per germline. CDR3 sequence: CATSDARTNDNEQFF. The CDR3 nucleotides read TGTGCCACCAGTGACGCCAGGACCAACGACAATGAGCAGTTCTTC.

In this sample, this clonotype turned up a few times. This chain joins TRBV27 and TRBJ1-1; weak D call: TRBD1 (5 bases). Trimming cost V 6 bases and J 4 bases, with 15 bases left between them. This CDR3 has 14 residues. Germline CDR1 is MNHEY and CDR2 is SMNVEV (reference sequence). CDR3 sequence: CASSSGLQSTEAFF. As DNA, the CDR3 is TGTGCCAGCAGCTCAGGGCTTCAGAGCACTGAAGCTTTCTTT.

DNA for the CDR3: TGTGCCAGCACCATGGGGGCGGGAGGAGAGCAGTACTTC. Translating gives CASTMGAGGEQYF. This rearrangement joins TRBV9 to TRBJ2-7, with 8 bases that match TRBD2. Germline V CDR1 and CDR2: SGDLS, YYNGEE. Germline trimming cut 6 bases from V and 7 bases from J; bases unmatched to any gene: 9. There are 13 residues in the CDR3.

This clonotype has ten or more counts. The J gene is TRBJ2-3, the V gene TRBV29-1, with D uncertain. Germline CDR1 reads SQVTM; CDR2 reads ANQGSEA. The CDR3 is 11 amino acids. Trimming stripped 7 bases from V and 2 bases from J, with 7 bases between. The DNA for the CDR3 is TGCAGCGCGGGTCCCACAGATACGCAGTATTTT. Its translation is CSAGPTDTQYF.

The chain combines TRBV20-1 with TRBJ2-1, with D possibly TRBD2 on 5 matching bases. In germline, CDR1 is DFQATT, CDR2 SNEGSKA (reference sequence). The CDR3 totals 10 residues. Trimming shortened V by 2 bases and J by 10 bases, and 6 bases separated the two germline ends. CDR3 sequence reads: CSARSGEQFF. The CDR3 coding sequence is TGCAGTGCTAGATCGGGGGAGCAGTTCTTC.

V and J are TRBV27 and TRBJ2-1; D not resolved. V shed 8 bases and J shed 6 bases, with 23 bases lying between them. The CDR3 contains 16 residues. Germline lookup yields CDR1 MNHEY and CDR2 SMNVEV (reference sequence). The CDR3 is CASYTAGRHSFNEQFF. The DNA of the CDR3 is TGTGCCAGCTATACTGCCGGTCGACACAGCTTCAATGAGCAGTTCTTC.

The chain is built from TRBV7-6 and TRBJ2-5, with a possible D match to TRBD1 (5 bases). CDR3 length: 13 amino acids. Per the germline V gene, CDR1 is SGHVS and CDR2 is FNYEAQ. V gave up 4 bases and J gave up 3 bases, with 9 bases separating them. CDR3 sequence reads: CASSWTDKETQYF. In nucleotides, the CDR3 is TGTGCCAGCAGCTGGACGGACAAAGAGACCCAGTACTTC.

The rearrangement links TRBV27 to TRBJ2-7; 15 bases are a match to TRBD2. The trim removed 11 bases at V and 4 bases at J, leaving 6 bases unmatched. Per the germline V gene, CDR1 is MNHEY and CDR2 is SMNVEV (reference sequence). The CDR3 extends over 14 amino acids. The CDR3 loop reads CASLGTSGGYEQYV. Here the CDR3 DNA reads TGTGCCTCCCTTGGGACTAGCGGGGGGTACGAGCAGTACGTC.

The chain links TRBV20-1 to TRBJ2-7; 8 bases line up with TRBD1. The CDR3 extends over 12 amino acids. Germline V gene lookup returns CDR1 DFQATT and CDR2 SNEGSKA (reference sequence). V lost 3 bases, J lost 7 bases, and 5 bases stayed unmatched. This CDR3 is CSASRQGREQYF. CDR3 sequence (DNA): TGCAGTGCTAGTCGACAGGGGAGGGAGCAGTACTTC.

The chain is built from TRBV3-1 and TRBJ1-2, with 8 positions matching TRBD1. The length of the CDR3 is 14 residues. The germline gives CDR1 LGHDT, CDR2 YNNKEL (reference sequence). V lost 3 bases to trimming and J lost 8 bases; unmatched junction nucleotides: 8. DNA of the CDR3: TGTGCCAGCAGCCAGGCGGACAGGGAGAGGGGCTACACCTTC. Its protein product is CASSQADRERGYTF.

This clonotype was seen a few times. The chain employs TRBV20-1 and TRBJ2-7; D may correspond to TRBD1 or TRBD2 (6 bases each). The germline V and J ends were trimmed by 5 bases and 7 bases, with 18 bases remaining between them. The CDR3 has 13 amino acids. Per the germline V gene, CDR1 is DFQATT and CDR2 is SNEGSKA (reference sequence). The CDR3 sequence is CSAFLGGFGEQYF. The CDR3 DNA reads as TGCAGTGCTTTCCTCGGGGGCTTTGGAGAGCAGTACTTC.

This clonotype was detected a few times. V and J are TRBV4-1 and TRBJ1-1; D gene uncertain. Germline V lookup: CDR1 MGHRA, CDR2 YSYEKL. V lost 0 bases to trimming and J lost 6 bases, with 14 bases between them. The CDR3 has 15 amino acids. The CDR3 spells CASSQDIGERAEAFF. The DNA for the CDR3 is TGCGCCAGCAGCCAAGATATCGGGGAGCGTGCTGAAGCTTTCTTT.

This clonotype was found a few times. The chain carries TRBV2 and TRBJ2-7; a possible D gene is TRBD1 (6 bases). This CDR3 contains 13 residues. In germline, CDR1 is SNHLY, CDR2 FYNNEI. V was pared by 9 bases and J by 3 bases, with 15 bases between. CDR3 residues: CASLGTGYYEQYV. Here the CDR3 DNA reads TGTGCCAGTTTAGGAACAGGGTACTACGAGCAGTACGTC.

The rearrangement joins TRBV5-5 to TRBJ2-2, with D possibly being TRBD1 (6 bases). The germline gives CDR1 SGHKS, CDR2 YYEKEE (reference sequence). Trimming removed 4 bases from V and 1 base from J, with 14 bases in between. The length of the CDR3 is 16 residues. CDR3 sequence: CASSPDSSRNTGELFF. CDR3 in DNA: TGTGCCAGCAGCCCGGACAGTAGCCGGAACACCGGGGAGCTGTTTTTT. Full variable domain (missing parts from reference TRBV5-5 and TRBJ2-2): DAGVTQSPTHLIKTRGQQVTLRCSPISGHKSVSWYQQVLGQGPQFIFQYYEKEERGRGNFPDRFSARQFPNYSSELNVNALLLGDSALYLCASSPDSSRNTGELFFGEGSRLTVL.

This clonotype was seen a few times. This chain connects TRBV12-3 or TRBV12-4 to TRBJ2-1; 11 nucleotides agree with TRBD2. V lost 5 bases and J lost 10; bases outside the gene matches: 10. The CDR3 totals 15 residues. CDR3 loop: CASSPMGLADLEQFF. DNA of the CDR3: TGTGCCAGCAGTCCAATGGGACTAGCGGATCTAGAGCAGTTCTTC.

The chain has TRBV7-9 and TRBJ2-3; D not resolved. Germline V gives CDR1 SEHNR, CDR2 FQNEAQ (reference sequence). Trimming cost V 6 bases and J 4 bases, with 11 bases left between them. This CDR3 contains 13 residues. The CDR3, as DNA: TGTGCCAGCAGACCCAGTATCTCAGATACGCAGTATTTT. This sequence encodes CASRPSISDTQYF.

This clonotype was picked up many times. V and J are TRBV5-8 and TRBJ1-6; 7 bases fit TRBD1. The CDR3 sequence is 15 residues long. Germline V gene lookup returns CDR1 SGHTS and CDR2 YDEGEE. The V and J ends lost 3 bases and 5 bases, in that order; junction bases with no gene match: 5. The CDR3 loop is CASSSGTAHNSPLHF. The CDR3 coding sequence is TGTGCCAGCAGCTCGGGGACAGCTCATAATTCACCCCTCCACTTT.

A few counts support this clonotype. This chain uses TRBV20-1 with TRBJ2-7; D ambiguous. CDR1 is DFQATT and CDR2 is SNEGSKA in the germline V gene (reference sequence). This CDR3 is built from 15 residues. Trimming removed 5 bases at V and 0 bases at J, with 17 bases between. CDR3 loop: CSALAPGGGSYEQYV. The CDR3 DNA sequence: TGCAGTGCTTTGGCCCCTGGTGGCGGCTCCTACGAGCAGTACGTC.

The sample holds many counts of this clonotype. The chain uses TRBV5-1 and TRBJ2-3, with a possible D match to TRBD1 (6 bases). CDR1 and CDR2 (germline): SGHRS, YFSETQ. CDR3 length: 17 residues. The germline V and J ends were trimmed by 4 bases and 0 bases, with 18 bases remaining between them. Here the CDR3 reads CASSPEAGAPSTDTQYF. CDR3 nucleotide sequence: TGCGCCAGCAGCCCGGAAGCAGGGGCACCTAGCACAGATACGCAGTATTTT.

In this sample, this clonotype turned up a few times. The chain combines TRBV2 with TRBJ1-1; no definite D call. Germline V lookup: CDR1 SNHLY, CDR2 FYNNEI. This CDR3 spans 15 amino acids. Trimming shortened V by 4 bases and J by 4 bases, and 16 bases separated the two germline ends. The CDR3 protein is CASSGPELEATEAFF. CDR3 nucleotides: TGTGCCAGCAGTGGACCAGAGTTGGAGGCCACTGAAGCTTTCTTT.

This clonotype has a handful of counts. The chain links TRBV24-1 to TRBJ2-1, with unresolved D. V was pared by 4 bases and J by 10 bases, with 10 bases between. The CDR3 extends over 12 amino acids. The germline CDR1 and CDR2 sequences are KGHDR and SFDVKD. CDR3 in DNA: TGTGCCACCAGTGACAAAGTTAGGGAGCAGTTCTTC. Amino acids: CATSDKVREQFF.

The chain links TRBV6-5 to TRBJ2-2, with unresolved D. The CDR3 contains 14 residues. Looked up from germline, CDR1 is MNHEY and CDR2 is SVGAGI. Trimming stripped 1 base from V and 3 bases from J, with 6 bases between. The CDR3 region has the DNA TGTGCCAGCAGTTACTGGGTGGACACCGGGGAGCTGTTTTTT. It is translated as CASSYWVDTGELFF.

The chain couples TRBV12-3 or TRBV12-4 to TRBJ2-2, with D possibly being TRBD2 (6 bases). The CDR3 is made up of 14 amino acids. V lost 6 bases, J lost 2 bases, and 10 bases lay in between. The CDR3 nucleotides are TGTGCCAGCAGCTCTAGCGATAACACCGGGGAGCTGTTTTTT. Translation: CASSSSDNTGELFF.

This clonotype was counted between two and nine times. V gene TRBV3-1 combines with J gene TRBJ2-1, with 16 bases aligning to TRBD2. The germline gives CDR1 LGHDT, CDR2 YNNKEL (reference sequence). The V gene end was trimmed by 4 bases and the J gene end by 8 bases; junction bases not matched to a gene: 11. CDR3 size: 18 residues. CDR3 sequence reads: CASSPGLAGGFSIHEQFF. The CDR3 nucleotides read TGTGCCAGCAGCCCGGGACTAGCGGGAGGGTTCAGCATTCATGAGCAGTTCTTC.

This clonotype was seen only a few times. This sequence joins TRBV18 and TRBJ2-1; 7 bases are shared with TRBD2. With 6 bases clipped from V and 4 bases from J, the junction kept 6 bases outside the gene matches. The CDR3 sequence is 14 residues long. Germline CDR1 is KGHSH and CDR2 is LQKENI. CDR3 region: CASSYAGVYNEQFF. The CDR3, as DNA: TGTGCCAGCTCCTATGCGGGGGTATACAATGAGCAGTTCTTC.